The 32 T cell receptor beta chains below all came from one sample that was sequenced in a study of regulatory T cells in long-lasting Graves disease. Stated time point: persistent/refractory GD, antithyroid drugs over 5 years with positive TRAb. The TCR library was made from RNA that had been extracted from PBMCs in TRIzol. Construction of TCR beta libraries relied on iRepertoire HTBI primers and on Arm-PCR targeting CDR3 regions. TCRdb reprocessed the multiplex PCR reads with MiXCR, giving one entry per CDR3 protein. The data hold around 500,000 distinct CDR3 sequences, with 20% to 25% observed a single time. This specimen was peripheral blood mononuclear cells (PBMCs), taken when the disease was refractory, from a patient treated with antithyroid drugs. The receptors originated from a female donor with Graves disease.

The V call is TRBV4-3, the J call TRBJ1-4, with 7 bases that match TRBD1. Germline V gene data show CDR1 as LGHNA and CDR2 as YSLEER. V shed 1 base, J shed 4 bases, and the junction held 12 bases outside the gene matches. This CDR3 is built from 18 residues. CDR3 nucleotides: TGCGCCAGCAGCCAAGGTATACCCCGCACAGGGGTTAATGAAAAACTGTTTTTT. As protein: CASSQGIPRTGVNEKLFF.

The chain has TRBV12-3 or TRBV12-4 and TRBJ1-2; 7 bases map to TRBD1. CDR3 size: 16 residues. The V and J ends lost 6 bases and 1 base, in that order; junction bases with no gene match: 11. CDR3 sequence reads: CASSRTGTAINYGYTF. The CDR3 DNA reads as TGTGCCAGCAGCCGAACCGGGACAGCCATTAACTATGGCTACACCTTC.

The chain combines TRBV20-1 with TRBJ1-2, with D perhaps matching TRBD1 (6 bases). V lost 1 base and J 0 bases, leaving 15 bases between the germline ends. CDR1 DFQATT and CDR2 SNEGSKA come from the germline V gene (reference sequence). The CDR3 has 16 residues. The CDR3 DNA is TGCAGTGCTAGAGGTCCGTACGGACAGACTAACTATGGCTACACCTTC. Its protein is CSARGPYGQTNYGYTF.

In the case of this clonotype: A read error is possible here, since a much larger clone lies one base away. This chain uses TRBV7-2 with TRBJ2-7, with 8 nucleotides matching TRBD2. Germline CDR1 is SGHTA and CDR2 is FQGNSA. This CDR3 is built from 14 residues. DNA of the CDR3: TGTGCCAGCAGCTGGAATAGCGGGAACTACGGGCAGTACTTC. This encodes CASSWNSGNYGQYF.

V and J are TRBV13 and TRBJ2-3; D remains unclear. The V end lost 5 bases, the J end lost 2 bases, and 11 bases lay between the germline ends. Germline CDR1 PRHDT, CDR2 FYEKMQ (reference sequence). This CDR3 contains 14 residues. CDR3 coding DNA: TGTGCCAGCAGCGTCGGCGTGGTCACAGATACGCAGTATTTT. This translates into CASSVGVVTDTQYF.

This clonotype was seen at least ten times. The chain has TRBV28 and TRBJ1-1; D not certain. Trimming cost V 6 bases and J 3 bases, with 5 bases left between them. Germline V gives CDR1 MDHEN, CDR2 SYDVKM. The CDR3 runs 11 residues. The CDR3 bases are TGTGCCAGCAGGCTTTACACTGAAGCTTTCTTT. The encoded protein is CASRLYTEAFF.

The rearrangement uses TRBV18 and TRBJ1-2; TRBD1 matches 9 bases. CDR3 length: 15 amino acids. With V trimmed by 2 bases and J by 6 bases, 7 bases remained unmatched. The germline gives CDR1 KGHSH, CDR2 LQKENI. CDR3 loop: CASSPGTGWQDGYTF. As DNA, the CDR3 is TGTGCCAGCTCACCAGGGACAGGGTGGCAAGATGGCTACACCTTC.

There are many counts of this clonotype. V and J are TRBV12-3 or TRBV12-4 and TRBJ2-7; D gene ambiguous. Trimming removed 2 bases from V and 7 bases from J, with 12 bases in between. The CDR3 totals 13 residues. The CDR3 loop is CASSLSSALEQYF. The CDR3 coding sequence is TGTGCCAGCAGTTTATCTTCGGCCCTGGAGCAGTACTTC.

This clonotype turned up a few times. The chain carries TRBV10-3 and TRBJ1-1; D gene unclear. The CDR3 is 13 amino acids. Trimming removed 8 bases from V and 6 bases from J, with 16 bases in between. The germline CDR1 and CDR2 sequences are ENHRY and SYGVKD. In DNA, the CDR3 is TGTGCCATCTCCCGGACCGGCGGGTCTGAAGCTTTCTTT. Translating it yields CAISRTGGSEAFF.

This clonotype appeared many times. This chain uses TRBV6-1 with TRBJ1-2; TRBD1 aligns across 7 bases. The V and J ends lost 0 bases and 5 bases, in that order; junction bases with no gene match: 9. Germline V gives CDR1 MNHNS, CDR2 SASEGT. The CDR3 is 16 amino acids. The CDR3 is CASSEARTGFKYGYTF. DNA of the CDR3: TGTGCCAGCAGTGAAGCAAGGACAGGCTTTAAGTATGGCTACACCTTC.

This clonotype was picked up many times. V and J are TRBV2 and TRBJ1-1; D call uncertain. The germline V and J ends were trimmed by 6 bases and 7 bases, with 9 bases remaining between them. The CDR3 totals 11 residues. Germline V gene data show CDR1 as SNHLY and CDR2 as FYNNEI. The CDR3 loop is CASRQRVEAFF. In DNA, the CDR3 is TGTGCCAGCAGACAGAGAGTTGAAGCTTTCTTT.

V is TRBV5-5 and J is TRBJ2-2; no firm D call. Trimming took off 0 bases at V and 3 bases at J, with 6 bases between the two ends. The CDR3 has 14 residues. Germline V gene data show CDR1 as SGHKS and CDR2 as YYEKEE (reference sequence). The CDR3 DNA reads as TGTGCCAGCAGCTTGGAAAGCTACACCGGGGAGCTGTTTTTT. Translated: CASSLESYTGELFF.

The rearrangement joins TRBV28 to TRBJ2-2; 9 bases align to TRBD2. J gave up 4 bases and V 7 bases, and 10 bases lay outside the gene matches. This CDR3 has 16 residues. CDR1 is MDHEN and CDR2 is SYDVKM in the germline V gene. CDR3 residues: CASNLGGTSSTGELFF. The CDR3 DNA reads as TGTGCCAGCAATTTGGGTGGGACTAGCAGCACCGGGGAGCTGTTTTTT.

The chain is built from TRBV5-8 and TRBJ2-4; 8 bases agree with TRBD2. This CDR3 is 16 amino acids long. Germline V gene sequence: CDR1 SGHTS, CDR2 YDEGEE. V dropped 0 bases and J dropped 7; count of bases not matched to a gene: 9. Here the CDR3 DNA reads TGTGCCAGCAGCTTGGGTCGTCTGGGCGGGAGGAACATTCAGTACTTC. Its translation is CASSLGRLGGRNIQYF.

This clonotype appeared a few times. This rearrangement joins TRBV19 to TRBJ2-5; 10 positions agree with TRBD2. The junction had 8 bases not matched to a gene; V was cut back by 5 bases and J by 5 bases. The germline CDR1 and CDR2 sequences are LNHDA and SQIVND (reference sequence). This CDR3 region has 15 residues. As DNA, the CDR3 is TGTGCCAGTAGTGCTAGAACTAGCGGGATGGAGACCCAGTACTTC. Its translation: CASSARTSGMETQYF.

This clonotype was seen repeatedly, ten times or more. The chain combines TRBV28 with TRBJ2-7; TRBD1 agrees at 7 bases. This CDR3 is built from 15 residues. Germline V gene sequence: CDR1 MDHEN, CDR2 SYDVKM. J lost 3 bases, V lost 1 base, and 6 bases had no gene match. The CDR3 sequence is CASSLYDRADYEQYF. The CDR3 coding sequence is TGTGCCAGCAGTTTATACGACAGGGCCGACTACGAGCAGTACTTC.

V usage is TRBV6-1 and J usage is TRBJ1-5; D gene ambiguous. Germline V CDR1 and CDR2: MNHNS, SASEGT. Trimming removed 7 bases at V and 3 bases at J, with 13 bases between. This CDR3 has 14 residues. DNA for the CDR3: TGTGCCAGCAAGCGGGGTTTTGACAATCAGCCCCAGCATTTT. Its protein product is CASKRGFDNQPQHF.

The rearrangement links TRBV25-1 to TRBJ1-2; D gene ambiguous. The V gene's germline CDR1 is MGHDK and CDR2 SYGVNS. The CDR3 is 11 amino acids. V was cut by 1 base and J by 11 bases, with 8 bases left in between. CDR3 bases: TGTGCCAGCAGTGAATTCGGAAGATACACCTTC. Translation gives CASSEFGRYTF.

This rearrangement joins TRBV7-2 to TRBJ2-5; D uncertain. The J call is doubtful: the DNA matches TRBJ2-1 better. Per germline, CDR1 SGHTA and CDR2 FQGNSA. CDR3 length: 17 residues. The CDR3 sequence: CASSATRMADAFYEQFF. As DNA, the CDR3 is TGTGCCAGCAGCGCGACAAGGATGGCAGACGCTTTTTATGAGCAGTTCTTC.

This clonotype was recorded many times. The CDR3: CASFPGSSNTEAFF. CDR3 nucleotides: TGTGCCAGCTTTCCCGGGAGCAGCAACACTGAAGCTTTCTTT. The chain uses TRBV19 and TRBJ1-1; D is unresolved. V was clipped by 9 bases and J by 2 bases, with 16 bases between them. Germline lookup yields CDR1 LNHDA and CDR2 SQIVND (reference sequence). The CDR3 runs 14 residues.

This clonotype came up a few times. The gene calls are TRBV11-2 and TRBJ2-2; TRBD2 might be the D (5 bases). The V and J ends lost 4 bases and 0 bases respectively, with 12 bases between them. The CDR3 length is 16 residues. Germline loops: CDR1 SGHAT, CDR2 FQNNGV. CDR3 in amino acids: CASSSPLDPNTGELFF. The CDR3 coding sequence is TGTGCCAGCAGCTCCCCACTAGACCCGAACACCGGGGAGCTGTTTTTT.

This clonotype was detected a few times. The V gene is TRBV10-3, the J gene TRBJ2-7, with D maybe TRBD1 (6 bases). V was trimmed by 5 bases and J by 3 bases, leaving 14 bases between them. The germline gives CDR1 ENHRY, CDR2 SYGVKD. The CDR3 is made up of 14 amino acids. CDR3 amino acids: CAISFRDIDYEQYF. CDR3 DNA sequence: TGTGCCATCAGTTTCCGGGACATCGACTACGAGCAGTACTTC.

This clonotype was picked up a small number of times. This sequence joins TRBV20-1 and TRBJ1-2; 7 nucleotides agree with TRBD1. V lost 3 bases and J lost 4; bases outside the gene matches: 5. CDR1 is DFQATT and CDR2 is SNEGSKA in the germline V gene (reference sequence). This CDR3 spans 13 amino acids. The CDR3 region is CSASRTGGYGYTF. CDR3 nucleotide sequence: TGCAGTGCTAGTAGGACAGGTGGCTATGGCTACACCTTC.

In this sample, this clonotype turned up many times. The V call is TRBV27, the J call TRBJ1-6; the D gene is possibly TRBD1 (6 bases). Germline values: CDR1 MNHEY, CDR2 SMNVEV (reference sequence). Deletions cut 5 bases from V and 7 bases from J, with 18 bases between. The CDR3 is made up of 16 amino acids. CDR3 loop: CASSPPARGGNSPLHF. Here the CDR3 DNA reads TGTGCCAGCAGTCCCCCGGCCCGCGGGGGCAATTCACCCCTCCACTTT.

As regards this clonotype: With only one base between it and a far larger clone, this is likely a read error. The rearrangement joins TRBV28 to TRBJ2-7; 10 nucleotides line up with TRBD2. The DNA end is more similar to TRBJ2-5, so the J call may be wrong. Germline CDR1 is MDHEN and CDR2 is SYDVKM. This CDR3 has 16 residues. The CDR3, as DNA: TGTGCCAGCAGTTTTAAACTAGCGGGAATCAGTGAGACCCAGTACTTC. Translation: CASSFKLAGISETQYF.

This clonotype was observed a handful of times. This chain uses TRBV25-1 with TRBJ1-1; tentatively, D is TRBD1 (5 bases). Between the trimmed V and J ends, which lost 6 bases and 7 bases, there was a span of 15 bases. Germline assignment: CDR1 MGHDK and CDR2 SYGVNS. The CDR3 is made up of 13 amino acids. CDR3: CASSPVGGSEAFF. The CDR3 DNA reads TGTGCCAGCAGCCCAGTGGGGGGTAGTGAAGCTTTCTTT.

The V gene is TRBV5-1, the J gene TRBJ1-2, with 8 bases identical to TRBD1. The ends lost 5 bases at V and 1 base at J; junction bases unmatched: 10. Germline V gives CDR1 SGHRS, CDR2 YFSETQ. The CDR3 is made up of 16 amino acids. The CDR3 loop is CASSQGRTGLNYGYTF. The CDR3 DNA sequence: TGCGCCAGCAGTCAGGGACGGACAGGGCTTAACTATGGCTACACCTTC. Supplemented by reference TRBV5-1 and TRBJ1-2, the full variable domain reads KAGVTQTPRYLIKTRGQQVTLSCSPISGHRSVSWYQQTPGQGLQFLFEYFSETQRNKGNFPGRFSGRQFSNSRSEMNVSTLELGDSALYLCASSQGRTGLNYGYTFGSGTRLTVV.

V is TRBV18 and J is TRBJ2-2; D uncertain. There are 14 residues in the CDR3. Trimming removed 6 bases at V and 4 bases at J, with 12 bases between. The germline CDR1 and CDR2 sequences are KGHSH and LQKENI. CDR3 sequence reads: CASSLKERTGELFF. CDR3 DNA sequence: TGTGCCAGCTCCCTGAAGGAACGCACCGGGGAGCTGTTTTTT.

At least ten counts were recorded for this clonotype. The V and J genes are TRBV28 and TRBJ2-7; possible D gene TRBD2, 5 bases. This CDR3 region has 15 residues. Per the germline V gene, CDR1 is MDHEN and CDR2 is SYDVKM. Trimming stripped 2 bases from V and 4 bases from J, with 15 bases between. The CDR3 coding sequence is TGTGCCAGCAGTTTAGTCCAGCGGCCGGTGTACGAGCAGTACTTC. As protein: CASSLVQRPVYEQYF. The full variable domain, with the rest looked up from reference TRBV28 and TRBJ2-7, is DVKVTQSSRYLVKRTGEKVFLECVQDMDHENMFWYRQDPGLGLRLIYFSYDVKMKEKGDIPEGYSVSREKKERFSLILESASTNQTSMYLCASSLVQRPVYEQYFGPGTRLTVT.

In its sample, this clonotype was seen many times. The gene calls are TRBV10-3 and TRBJ1-2; D gene unclear. The CDR3 covers 12 residues. CDR1 and CDR2 from the germline V gene are ENHRY and SYGVKD. V was cut by 2 bases and J by 3 bases, with 4 bases left in between. The CDR3 spells CAISEGDYGYTF. The CDR3 DNA is TGTGCCATCAGTGAGGGGGACTATGGCTACACCTTC.

This clonotype has a count of ten or more. The V gene is TRBV30, the J gene TRBJ2-4, with a possible D match to TRBD2 (5 bases). Germline lookup yields CDR1 GTSNPN and CDR2 SVGIG (reference sequence). This CDR3 contains 13 residues. V was pared by 0 bases and J by 10 bases, with 13 bases between. CDR3 residues: CAWSVRERGIQYF. The CDR3 region has the DNA TGTGCCTGGAGTGTACGCGAAAGAGGGATTCAGTACTTC.

This clonotype was found many times. The V gene is TRBV20-1, the J gene TRBJ2-2; D is unclear. Trimming shortened V by 3 bases and J by 6 bases, and 8 bases separated the two germline ends. The CDR3 covers 12 residues. Germline V CDR1 and CDR2: DFQATT, SNEGSKA (reference sequence). CDR3 protein: CSARSAAGELFF. CDR3 DNA: TGCAGTGCTAGGTCCGCAGCCGGGGAGCTGTTTTTT.